The clone carrying this TCR beta chain has a count of ten or more. Antigen specificity is unknown. Germline V gene sequence: CDR1 SGHRS, CDR2 YFSETQ. The CDR3 has 14 residues. The V end lost 9 bases, the J end lost 0 bases, and 10 bases lay between the germline ends. The sample is drawn from a study of T-cell memory formation after mild COVID-19. Study-level points and caveats: Later expanders leaned toward CD4+, whereas clones contracting from day 15 to 85 were balanced CD4/CD8.

TCRdb redid the calling of the 5' RACE reads with MiXCR, one entry per CDR3 protein. This sample has 200,000 to 300,000 distinct CDR3 sequences, with about a sixth found just once. Sequencing was done on a sample of PBMCs or a T cell subset sorted from them (not recorded which). The clonotype was recovered from a man younger than 35 who had mild COVID-19 (a few samples of this study predate the infection). Cell type and time point are not known. The rearrangement links TRBV5-1 to TRBJ2-6, with D perhaps matching TRBD1 (7 bases). For the CDR3, the DNA is TGCGCCACGCGGGACAGCTCTGGGGCCAACGTCCTGACTTTC. It yields the protein CATRDSSGANVLTF. Variable domain in full (rest from reference TRBV5-1 and TRBJ2-6): KAGVTQTPRYLIKTRGQQVTLSCSPISGHRSVSWYQQTPGQGLQFLFEYFSETQRNKGNFPGRFSGRQFSNSRSEMNVSTLELGDSALYLCATRDSSGANVLTFGAGSRLTVL.